A selection of T cell receptor beta chains follows, all from one sample in a study of OX40 agonist ivuxolimab in advanced cancers. Data came from immunoSEQ multiplex PCR; TCRdb stores just in-frame clones and leaves some out. Seen here are 75,000 to 90,000 clones, roughly 90% observed once, and the top ten hold 10%. Sequenced material: CD4+ or CD8+ T cells sorted from blood, taken in a trial of the OX40 agonist ivuxolimab. These receptors came from an adult with an advanced solid tumor such as melanoma, head and neck, liver or kidney cancer. Each CDR3 is given with its conserved first and last residue. Fields, in order: J gene, V gene, clone size, D gene, CDR3 DNA, CDR3 protein. A D gene is named only where the DNA matches it firmly. Clone size is given for some rows only: seen once, a few or many times, or a class if the clone is expanded.

j_gene: TRBJ2-5
v_gene: TRBV19
abundance: .
d_gene: TRBD2
CDR3nt: TGTGCCAGTAGTCCGAGACTAGCGGGGGGGCGGGAGACCCAGTACTTC
CDR3aa: CASSPRLAGGRETQYF

j_gene: TRBJ2-7
v_gene: TRBV19
abundance: once
d_gene: TRBD2
CDR3nt: TGTGCCAGTACTCCGACTAGCGGGATCTCCTACGAGCAGTACTTC
CDR3aa: CASTPTSGISYEQYF

j_gene: TRBJ2-3
v_gene: TRBV7-3
abundance: .
d_gene: TRBD2
CDR3nt: TGTGCCAGCAGCCTCCCGGGACTAGAACCAGATACGCAGTATTTT
CDR3aa: CASSLPGLEPDTQYF

j_gene: TRBJ1-2
v_gene: TRBV18
abundance: .
d_gene: .
CDR3nt: TGTGCCAGCTCACCGATCTTTATTTCGGCAGGGAACTATGGCTACACCTTC
CDR3aa: CASSPIFISAGNYGYTF

j_gene: TRBJ1-5
v_gene: TRBV10-3
abundance: .
d_gene: .
CDR3nt: TGTGCCATCGGTGGGGGGGCTAGTGGAGATAGGCCCCAGCATTTT
CDR3aa: CAIGGGASGDRPQHF

j_gene: TRBJ1-2
v_gene: TRBV18
abundance: .
d_gene: TRBD1
CDR3nt: TGTGCCAGCTCACCTTCCGGGACAGGGGGCGACTATGGCTACACCTTC
CDR3aa: CASSPSGTGGDYGYTF

j_gene: TRBJ2-1
v_gene: TRBV18
abundance: few
d_gene: .
CDR3nt: TGTGCCAGCTCACCACTGGACGGGGACAATGAGCAGTTCTTC
CDR3aa: CASSPLDGDNEQFF

j_gene: TRBJ1-4
v_gene: TRBV5-1
abundance: .
d_gene: .
CDR3nt: TGCGCCAGCAGCTTGGTTTCCAGAGGAACTGAAAAACTGTTTTTT
CDR3aa: CASSLVSRGTEKLFF

j_gene: TRBJ2-1
v_gene: TRBV14
abundance: .
d_gene: .
CDR3nt: TGTGCCAGCAGCCAAGGGCGGATCTCCTACAATGAGCAGTTCTTC
CDR3aa: CASSQGRISYNEQFF

j_gene: TRBJ1-1
v_gene: TRBV19
abundance: .
d_gene: .
CDR3nt: TGTGCCAGTAGTCCCCGGGTGGATGTGAACACTGAAGCTTTCTTT
CDR3aa: CASSPRVDVNTEAFF

j_gene: TRBJ2-3
v_gene: TRBV21-1
abundance: .
d_gene: .
CDR3nt: TGTGCCAGCAGCGCGCGTTGCCGGGTAACTAGCACAGATACGCAGTATTTT
CDR3aa: CASSARCRVTSTDTQYF

j_gene: TRBJ1-2
v_gene: TRBV15
abundance: .
d_gene: .
CDR3nt: TGTGCCACCAGCAGAGTTGACACCACCTATGGCTACACCTTC
CDR3aa: CATSRVDTTYGYTF

j_gene: TRBJ1-1
v_gene: TRBV7-2
abundance: .
d_gene: TRBD1
CDR3nt: TGTGCCAGCAGCTTTCTCTCGACGACAGGGGGCACTGAAGCTTTCTTT
CDR3aa: CASSFLSTTGGTEAFF

j_gene: TRBJ1-5
v_gene: TRBV2
abundance: .
d_gene: .
CDR3nt: TGTGCCAGCAGTTTGGGCAGGGTGGAAGGGTCGCCCCAGCATTTT
CDR3aa: CASSLGRVEGSPQHF

j_gene: TRBJ2-2
v_gene: TRBV14
abundance: .
d_gene: TRBD2
CDR3nt: TGTGCCAGCAGCCCGTCGGGTAGCGGGAGAAGCGGGGAGCTGTTTTTT
CDR3aa: CASSPSGSGRSGELFF

j_gene: TRBJ2-3
v_gene: TRBV18
abundance: .
d_gene: TRBD1
CDR3nt: TGTGCCAGCTCACCAGACAGGGTGACGGATACGCAGTATTTT
CDR3aa: CASSPDRVTDTQYF

j_gene: TRBJ2-7
v_gene: TRBV28
abundance: .
d_gene: .
CDR3nt: TGTGCCAGCAGTTTAGCGGCAGCCAACGAGCAGTACTTC
CDR3aa: CASSLAAANEQYF

j_gene: TRBJ1-1
v_gene: TRBV15
abundance: .
d_gene: .
CDR3nt: TGTGCCACCAGCAGACGCCGGGACGCGCAAACTGAAGCTTTCTTT
CDR3aa: CATSRRRDAQTEAFF

j_gene: TRBJ2-5
v_gene: TRBV18
abundance: .
d_gene: .
CDR3nt: TGTGCCAGCTCAAACAGGGTGTGGGAGACCCAGTACTTC
CDR3aa: CASSNRVWETQYF

j_gene: TRBJ1-1
v_gene: TRBV11-2
abundance: .
d_gene: .
CDR3nt: TGTGCCAGCAGTCTCGACAGATATCGTGTCGAAGCTTTCTTT
CDR3aa: CASSLDRYRVEAFF

j_gene: TRBJ1-4
v_gene: TRBV5-6
abundance: .
d_gene: .
CDR3nt: TGTGCCAGCAGCTTTAGGCAGGCGGATGAAAAACTGTTTTTT
CDR3aa: CASSFRQADEKLFF

j_gene: TRBJ2-4
v_gene: TRBV10-1
abundance: once
d_gene: TRBD2
CDR3nt: TGCGCCAGCAGTGAGGGCGGGGGGGCTATTCAGTACTTC
CDR3aa: CASSEGGGAIQYF

j_gene: TRBJ2-7
v_gene: TRBV2
abundance: .
d_gene: .
CDR3nt: TGTGCCACCACGTCGGGGGACTCCTACGAGCAGTACTTC
CDR3aa: CATTSGDSYEQYF

j_gene: TRBJ1-1
v_gene: TRBV6-1
abundance: .
d_gene: .
CDR3nt: TGTGCCAGCAGTGCCTACCGGGACCTCACTGAAGCTTTCTTT
CDR3aa: CASSAYRDLTEAFF

j_gene: TRBJ2-7
v_gene: TRBV7-2
abundance: .
d_gene: TRBD2
CDR3nt: TGTGCCAGCAGCCGTAGCGGGAATGCCTACGAGCAGTACTTC
CDR3aa: CASSRSGNAYEQYF

j_gene: TRBJ2-7
v_gene: TRBV5-8
abundance: .
d_gene: .
CDR3nt: TGTGCCAGCCAGGGGACGGCCGCCTCCTACGAGCAGTACTTC
CDR3aa: CASQGTAASYEQYF

j_gene: TRBJ2-5
v_gene: TRBV5-4
abundance: .
d_gene: TRBD2
CDR3nt: TGTGCCAGCAGCTTCCCTAGCGGGGGGCTCACGAGGGAGACCCAGTACTTC
CDR3aa: CASSFPSGGLTRETQYF

j_gene: TRBJ2-2
v_gene: TRBV4-2
abundance: .
d_gene: TRBD1
CDR3nt: TGTGCCAGCAGCCAAGCCACAGGGGACGGGAACACCGGGGAGCTGTTTTTT
CDR3aa: CASSQATGDGNTGELFF

j_gene: TRBJ2-1
v_gene: TRBV9
abundance: .
d_gene: TRBD2
CDR3nt: TGTGCCAGCAGCGTGGGACTAGCGAATGAGCAGTTCTTC
CDR3aa: CASSVGLANEQFF

j_gene: TRBJ1-1
v_gene: TRBV7-9
abundance: .
d_gene: .
CDR3nt: TGTGCCAGCAGCTCGATTGGGGCCCTGGACACTGAAGCTTTCTTT
CDR3aa: CASSSIGALDTEAFF

j_gene: TRBJ1-2
v_gene: TRBV6-1
abundance: .
d_gene: TRBD1
CDR3nt: TGTGCCAGCAGTGAGGTCCCGACAGGGTCCTATGGCTACACCTTC
CDR3aa: CASSEVPTGSYGYTF

j_gene: TRBJ2-2
v_gene: TRBV7-3
abundance: .
d_gene: TRBD2
CDR3nt: TGTGCCAGCAGCACGACCGGACTAGCGGCGAACACCGGGGAGCTGTTTTTT
CDR3aa: CASSTTGLAANTGELFF

j_gene: TRBJ1-2
v_gene: TRBV19
abundance: .
d_gene: .
CDR3nt: TGTGCCAGTGGAACCGGGGGTGGCTACACCTTC
CDR3aa: CASGTGGGYTF